This record looks at one T cell receptor beta chain sequence and its context. The antigen is not known. Genomic DNA provided the template from which TCR beta VDJ and CDR3 profiles were obtained. Via MiXCR, TCRdb re-called the reads, giving one row per CDR3 protein. The data show about 270,000 distinct CDR3 sequences, roughly three fifths seen once. Germline CDR1 MNHNS, CDR2 SASEGT. This CDR3 contains 12 residues. The V gene lost 5 bases and the J gene lost 13 bases, with 12 bases spanning the gap. The data originate from a study of CD8+CD57+ T cells in acquired aplastic anemia. Study-level background: Sorted cells (CD4+ and CD8+) yielded DNA amounts that averaged roughly 3.2 ug. Study-level findings and limits: A set of approximately 29 CD8+ CDR3 sequences was shared between patients and controls, and these sequences appeared highly expressed in patients. The CD8+ Simpson's diversity of patients and controls was not significantly different.

Sample: sorted CD4+, CD8+, or CD8+CD57+ T cells (not recorded which) from PBMCs. J is TRBJ1-6 and V is TRBV6-1; D gene ambiguous. This sequence was found in a human donor with severe aplastic anemia or a healthy control (not recorded which). The CDR3 DNA reads as TGTGCCAGCAGTTATGGGTCGGGGCCCCTCCACTTT. Amino acids: CASSYGSGPLHF.